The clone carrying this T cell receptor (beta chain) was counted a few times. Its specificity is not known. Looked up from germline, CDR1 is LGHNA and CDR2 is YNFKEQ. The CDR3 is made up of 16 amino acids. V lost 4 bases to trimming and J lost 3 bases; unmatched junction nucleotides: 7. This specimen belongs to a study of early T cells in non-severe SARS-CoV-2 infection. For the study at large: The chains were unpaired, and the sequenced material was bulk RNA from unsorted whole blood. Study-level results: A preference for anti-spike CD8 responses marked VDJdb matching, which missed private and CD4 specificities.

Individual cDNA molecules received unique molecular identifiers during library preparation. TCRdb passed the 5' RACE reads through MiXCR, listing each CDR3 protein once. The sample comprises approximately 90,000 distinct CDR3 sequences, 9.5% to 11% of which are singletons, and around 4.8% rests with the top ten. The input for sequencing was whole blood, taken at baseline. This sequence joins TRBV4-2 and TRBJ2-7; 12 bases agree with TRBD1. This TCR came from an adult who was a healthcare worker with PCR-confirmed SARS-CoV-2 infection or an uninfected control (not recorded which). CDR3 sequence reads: CASSPYGTGGLYEQYF. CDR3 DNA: TGTGCCAGCAGCCCCTATGGGACAGGGGGCCTCTACGAGCAGTACTTC.